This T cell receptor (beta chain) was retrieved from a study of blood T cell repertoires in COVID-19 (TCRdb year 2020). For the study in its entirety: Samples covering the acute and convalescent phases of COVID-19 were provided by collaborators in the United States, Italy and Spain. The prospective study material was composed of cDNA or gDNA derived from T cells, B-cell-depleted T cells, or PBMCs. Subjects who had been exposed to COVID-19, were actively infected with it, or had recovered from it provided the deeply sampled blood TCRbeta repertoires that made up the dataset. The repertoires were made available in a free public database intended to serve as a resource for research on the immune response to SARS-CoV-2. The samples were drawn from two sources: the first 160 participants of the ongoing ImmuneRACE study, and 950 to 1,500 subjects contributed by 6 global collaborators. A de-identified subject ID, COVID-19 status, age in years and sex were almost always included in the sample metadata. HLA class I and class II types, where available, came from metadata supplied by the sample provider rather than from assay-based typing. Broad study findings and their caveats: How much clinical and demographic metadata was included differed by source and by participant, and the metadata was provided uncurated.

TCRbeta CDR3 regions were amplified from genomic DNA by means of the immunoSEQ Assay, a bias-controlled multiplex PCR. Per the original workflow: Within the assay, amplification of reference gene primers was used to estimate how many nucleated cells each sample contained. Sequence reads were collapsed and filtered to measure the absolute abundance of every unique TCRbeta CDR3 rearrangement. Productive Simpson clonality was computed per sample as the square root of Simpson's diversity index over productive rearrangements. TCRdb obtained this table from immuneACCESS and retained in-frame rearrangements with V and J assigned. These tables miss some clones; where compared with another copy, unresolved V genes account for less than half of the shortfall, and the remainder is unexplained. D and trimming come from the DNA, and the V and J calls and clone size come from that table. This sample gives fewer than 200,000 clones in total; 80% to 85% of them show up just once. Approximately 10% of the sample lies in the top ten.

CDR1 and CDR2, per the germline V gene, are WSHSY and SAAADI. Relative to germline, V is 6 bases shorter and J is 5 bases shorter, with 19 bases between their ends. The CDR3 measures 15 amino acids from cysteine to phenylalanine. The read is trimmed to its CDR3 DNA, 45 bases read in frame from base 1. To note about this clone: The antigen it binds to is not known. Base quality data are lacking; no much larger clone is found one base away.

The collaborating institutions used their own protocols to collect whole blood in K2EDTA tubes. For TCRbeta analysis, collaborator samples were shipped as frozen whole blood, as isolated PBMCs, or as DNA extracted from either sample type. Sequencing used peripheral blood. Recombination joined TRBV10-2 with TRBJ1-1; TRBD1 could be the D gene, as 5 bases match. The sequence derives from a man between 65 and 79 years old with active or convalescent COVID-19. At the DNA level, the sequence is TGCGCCAGCAGAGACTTGTCTGTGGGGCATACTGAAGCTTTCTTT. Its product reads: CASRDLSVGHTEAFF.